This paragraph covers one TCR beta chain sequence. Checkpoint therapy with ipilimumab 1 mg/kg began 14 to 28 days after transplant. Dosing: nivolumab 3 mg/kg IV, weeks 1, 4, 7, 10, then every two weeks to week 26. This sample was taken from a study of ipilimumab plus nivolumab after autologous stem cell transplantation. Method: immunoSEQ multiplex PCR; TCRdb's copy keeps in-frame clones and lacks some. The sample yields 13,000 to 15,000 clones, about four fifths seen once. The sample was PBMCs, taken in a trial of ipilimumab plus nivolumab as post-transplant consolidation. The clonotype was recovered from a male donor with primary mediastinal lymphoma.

CDR3 amino acids: CAISGGTGDNYGYTF. DNA of the CDR3: TGTGCCATCAGTGGGGGGACAGGGGATAACTATGGCTACACCTTC. This chain connects TRBV10-3 to TRBJ1-2, with 10 bases fitting TRBD1. The CDR3 length is 15 residues. Unmatched junction bases numbered 3, after V lost 4 bases and J lost 1 base. Germline V gene sequence: CDR1 ENHRY, CDR2 SYGVKD.